This TCR beta chain was identified during a study of CXCR3-negative and CXCR3-positive naive CD8 T cells. Overall study: The libraries together contributed approximately 150 million TRB reads, each supplying about 1.5 +/- 0.3 million.

Germline CDR1 SGHRS, CDR2 YFSETQ. The CDR3 spans 16 residues. TRB cDNA was prepared as libraries by UMI-labeled 5' RACE. TCRdb re-called the 5' RACE reads and catalogs CDR3 proteins one per entry, DNA excluded. The specimen's table records over 35,000 distinct CDR3 sequences. Study-level results: In naive cells, CXCR3-negative and CXCR3-positive subsets had similar TRBV-TRBJ usage; memory cells differed. In both naive subsets diversity was comparably high, whereas memory CD8+ cells showed much lower diversity.

Comment on this clonotype: Its antigen is still unknown.

The genes are TRBV5-1 and TRBJ1-1. The sequence came from a human donor in good health. Some clones in this sample may be carry-over from other donors' samples. Sequencing input: naive CXCR3- CD8+ T cells from blood. The subset here: CD45RO-CCR7+CD27+CD95- naive CD8+ T cells lacking CXCR3 (TNR3-). The CDR3 loop reads CASSSPFVGKNTEAFF.